At least ten counts were recorded for the clone carrying this T cell receptor (beta chain). What it binds is not known. V gave up 8 bases and J gave up 2 bases, with 7 bases separating them. Per germline, CDR1 MNHNS and CDR2 SASEGT. The CDR3 runs to 12 residues. It was RNA transcripts that yielded the amplified TCR beta CDR3 regions. The TCR CDR3 first-round RT-PCR relied on the HTBI primer set. TCRdb fed the multiplex PCR reads into MiXCR, producing one record per CDR3 protein. The data contain a few hundred thousand distinct CDR3 sequences, roughly 46% of them singletons. These data originate in a study of T cells in Graves' hyperthyroidism and ophthalmopathy. Findings and caveats of the study: Ophthalmopathy got predicted by the model a median roughly 6.4 months before its onset. Researchers found most expanded thyroid clonotypes above 0.001 in blood as well. A model of 13 V-J pairs discriminated ophthalmopathy from stable hyperthyroidism.

Absent ophthalmopathy progression within 18 months defined stable Graves' hyperthyroidism. This chain links TRBV6-1 with TRBJ1-5, with D unclear. The clonotype was recovered from a woman between 18 and 29 years old with Graves' hyperthyroidism. Sequenced material: peripheral blood or thyroid tissue (not recorded which). CDR3 coding DNA: TGTGCCAGCGCGGCGGGCAATCAGCCCCAGCATTTT. Protein product: CASAAGNQPQHF.